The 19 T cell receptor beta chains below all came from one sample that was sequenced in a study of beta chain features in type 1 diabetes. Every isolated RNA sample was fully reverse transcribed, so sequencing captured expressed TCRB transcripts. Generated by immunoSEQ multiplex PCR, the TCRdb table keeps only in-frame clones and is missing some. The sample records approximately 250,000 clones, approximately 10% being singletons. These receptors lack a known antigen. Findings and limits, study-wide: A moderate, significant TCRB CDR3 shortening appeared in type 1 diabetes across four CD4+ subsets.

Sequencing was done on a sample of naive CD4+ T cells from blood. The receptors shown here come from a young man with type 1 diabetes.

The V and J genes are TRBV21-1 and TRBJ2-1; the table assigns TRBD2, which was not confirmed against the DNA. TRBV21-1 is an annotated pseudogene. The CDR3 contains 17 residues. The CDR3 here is CASSKVSPQRSYNEQFF. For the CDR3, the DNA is TGTGCCAGCAGCAAAGTGAGTCCTCAACGCTCCTACAATGAGCAGTTCTTC.

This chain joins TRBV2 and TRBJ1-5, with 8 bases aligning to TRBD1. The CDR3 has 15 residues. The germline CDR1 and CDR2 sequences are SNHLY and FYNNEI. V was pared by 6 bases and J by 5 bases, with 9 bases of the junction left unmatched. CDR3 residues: CASRISTGADQPQHF. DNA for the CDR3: TGTGCCAGCAGGATCTCGACAGGGGCTGATCAGCCCCAGCATTTT.

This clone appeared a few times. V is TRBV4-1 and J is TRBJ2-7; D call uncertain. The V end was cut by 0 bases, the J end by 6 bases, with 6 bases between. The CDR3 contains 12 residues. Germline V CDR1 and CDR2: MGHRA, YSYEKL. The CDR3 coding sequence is TGCGCCAGCAGCCAAGACGGAGTCGAGCAGTACTTC. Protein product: CASSQDGVEQYF.

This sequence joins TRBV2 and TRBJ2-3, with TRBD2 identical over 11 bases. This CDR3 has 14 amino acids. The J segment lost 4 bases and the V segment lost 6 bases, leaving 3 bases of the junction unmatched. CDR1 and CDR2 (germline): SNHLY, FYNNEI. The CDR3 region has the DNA TGTGCCAGCAGGCTAGCGGGGGGATCAGATACGCAGTATTTT. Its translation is CASRLAGGSDTQYF.

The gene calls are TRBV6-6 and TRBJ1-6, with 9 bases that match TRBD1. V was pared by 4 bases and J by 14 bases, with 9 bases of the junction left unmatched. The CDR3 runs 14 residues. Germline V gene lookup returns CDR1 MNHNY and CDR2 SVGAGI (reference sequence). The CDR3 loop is CASSWDREVPTLHF. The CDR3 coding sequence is TGTGCCAGCAGTTGGGACAGGGAGGTTCCGACCCTCCACTTT.

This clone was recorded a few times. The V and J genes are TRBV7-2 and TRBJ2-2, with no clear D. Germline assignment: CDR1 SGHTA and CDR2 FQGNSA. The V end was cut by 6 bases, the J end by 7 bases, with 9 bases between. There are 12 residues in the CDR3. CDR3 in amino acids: CASSSEVGELFF. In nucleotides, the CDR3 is TGTGCCAGCAGTTCCGAGGTCGGGGAGCTGTTTTTT.

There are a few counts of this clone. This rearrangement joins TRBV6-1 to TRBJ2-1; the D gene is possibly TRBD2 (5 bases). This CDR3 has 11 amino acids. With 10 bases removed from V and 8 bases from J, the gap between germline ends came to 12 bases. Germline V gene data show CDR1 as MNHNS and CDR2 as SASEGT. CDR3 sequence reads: CATGDFDEQFF. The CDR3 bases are TGTGCCACCGGGGATTTCGATGAGCAGTTCTTC.

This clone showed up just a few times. The CDR3 sequence: CASSLMAGGLYNEQFF. DNA for the CDR3: TGTGCCAGCAGCTTAATGGCGGGGGGGCTATACAATGAGCAGTTCTTC. The rearrangement links TRBV7-9 to TRBJ2-1, with 9 bases lining up with TRBD2. This CDR3 has 16 residues. With 2 bases clipped from V and 4 bases from J, the junction kept 6 bases outside the gene matches. Germline V gene lookup returns CDR1 SEHNR and CDR2 FQNEAQ (reference sequence). The full variable domain, in which reference TRBV7-9 and TRBJ2-1 provide the parts outside the CDR3, is DTGVSQNPRHKITKRGQNVTFRCDPISEHNRLYWYRQTLGQGPEFLTYFQNEAQLEKSRLLSDRFSAERPKGSFSTLEIQRTEQGDSAMYLCASSLMAGGLYNEQFFGPGTRLTVL.

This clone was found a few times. The CDR3 reads CASSFEGDSYEQYF. The DNA for the CDR3 is TGTGCCAGCAGTTTCGAGGGGGACTCCTACGAGCAGTACTTC. J is TRBJ2-7 and V is TRBV28; D is possibly TRBD1 (6 bases). This CDR3 comprises 14 residues. Per the germline V gene, CDR1 is MDHEN and CDR2 is SYDVKM. The germline V and J ends were trimmed by 3 bases and 0 bases, with 9 bases remaining between them.

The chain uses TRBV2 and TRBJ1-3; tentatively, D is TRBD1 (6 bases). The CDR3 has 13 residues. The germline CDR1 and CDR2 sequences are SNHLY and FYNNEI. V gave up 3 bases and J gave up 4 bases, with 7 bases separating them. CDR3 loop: CASSDQGGNTIYF. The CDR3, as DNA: TGTGCCAGCAGTGACCAGGGGGGAAACACCATATATTTT.

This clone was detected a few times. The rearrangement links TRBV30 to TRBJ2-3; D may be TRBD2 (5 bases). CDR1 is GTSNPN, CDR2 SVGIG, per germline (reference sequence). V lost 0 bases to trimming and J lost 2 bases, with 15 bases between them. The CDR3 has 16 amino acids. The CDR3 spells CAWSVLSGTFTDTQYF. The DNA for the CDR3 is TGTGCCTGGAGTGTACTAAGCGGAACCTTCACAGATACGCAGTATTTT.

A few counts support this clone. The CDR3 sequence is CASSQDIRRGAYEQYF. In nucleotides, the CDR3 is TGTGCCAGCAGCCAAGATATCCGGCGGGGAGCCTACGAGCAGTACTTC. V gene TRBV4-2 combines with J gene TRBJ2-7; TRBD2 is a possible D gene (6 bases). V was cut by 0 bases and J by 2 bases, with 14 bases left in between. Germline lookup yields CDR1 LGHNA and CDR2 YNFKEQ. CDR3 length equals 16 residues.

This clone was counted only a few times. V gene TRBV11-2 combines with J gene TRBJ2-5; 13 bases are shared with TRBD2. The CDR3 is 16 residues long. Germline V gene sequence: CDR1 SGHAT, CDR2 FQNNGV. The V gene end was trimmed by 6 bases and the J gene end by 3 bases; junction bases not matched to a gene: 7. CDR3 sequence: CASRGSGLAGKETQYF. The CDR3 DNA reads TGTGCCAGCAGGGGATCGGGACTAGCGGGGAAAGAGACCCAGTACTTC.

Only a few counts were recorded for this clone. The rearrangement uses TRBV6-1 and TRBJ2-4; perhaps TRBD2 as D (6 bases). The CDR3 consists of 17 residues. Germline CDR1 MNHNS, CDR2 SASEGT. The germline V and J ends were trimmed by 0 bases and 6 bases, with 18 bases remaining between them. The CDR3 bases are TGTGCCAGCAGTGAAGCTAGGCGGGGATCCAACAGAAACATTCAGTACTTC. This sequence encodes CASSEARRGSNRNIQYF.

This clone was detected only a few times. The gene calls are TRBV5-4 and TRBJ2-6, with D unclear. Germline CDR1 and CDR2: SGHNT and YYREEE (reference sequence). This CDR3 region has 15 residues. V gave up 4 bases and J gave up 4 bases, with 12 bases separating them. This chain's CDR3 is CASSQVGSGANVLTF. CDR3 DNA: TGTGCCAGCAGCCAGGTTGGGTCCGGGGCCAACGTCCTGACTTTC.

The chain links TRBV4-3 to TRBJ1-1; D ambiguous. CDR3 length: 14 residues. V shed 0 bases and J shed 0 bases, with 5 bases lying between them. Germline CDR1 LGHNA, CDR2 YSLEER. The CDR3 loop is CASSQDAVNTEAFF. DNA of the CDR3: TGCGCCAGCAGCCAAGACGCGGTGAACACTGAAGCTTTCTTT.

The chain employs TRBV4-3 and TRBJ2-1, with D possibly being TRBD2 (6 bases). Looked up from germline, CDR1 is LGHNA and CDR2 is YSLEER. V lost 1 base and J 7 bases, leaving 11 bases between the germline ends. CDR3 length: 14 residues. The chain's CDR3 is CASSQAVAGNEQFF. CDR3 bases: TGCGCCAGCAGCCAAGCGGTTGCGGGGAATGAGCAGTTCTTC.

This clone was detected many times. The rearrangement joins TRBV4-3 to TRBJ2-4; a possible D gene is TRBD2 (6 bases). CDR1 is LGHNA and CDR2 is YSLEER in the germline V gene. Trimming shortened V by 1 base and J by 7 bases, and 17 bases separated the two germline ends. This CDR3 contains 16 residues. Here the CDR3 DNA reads TGCGCCAGCAGCCAAGGGGCTGGACTCGGAGGGAACATTCAGTACTTC. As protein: CASSQGAGLGGNIQYF.

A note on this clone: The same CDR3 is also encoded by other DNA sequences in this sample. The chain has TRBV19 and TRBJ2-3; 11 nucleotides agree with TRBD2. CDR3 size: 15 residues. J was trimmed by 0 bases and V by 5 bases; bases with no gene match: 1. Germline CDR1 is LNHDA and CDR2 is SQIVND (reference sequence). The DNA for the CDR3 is TGTGCCAGTAGTTTAGCGGGGGGGAGCACAGATACGCAGTATTTT. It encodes CASSLAGGSTDTQYF.